Listed here are 10 T cell receptor beta chains from one sample, sequenced in a study of blood T cell repertoires in COVID-19. The protocol was immunoSEQ multiplex PCR, while the TCRdb copy is restricted to in-frame clones and leaves out a portion. The data show about 300,000 clones, about nine tenths seen once. The specimen was peripheral blood. These receptors were collected from a woman in her forties who had recovered from COVID-19.

The V gene is TRBV7-2, the J gene TRBJ2-2, with 8 positions matching TRBD1. V lost 7 bases to trimming and J lost 6 bases; unmatched junction nucleotides: 7. Germline V CDR1 and CDR2: SGHTA, FQGNSA. The CDR3 spans 14 residues. The CDR3 sequence is CASTWTGKAGELFF. As DNA, the CDR3 is TGTGCCAGCACCTGGACAGGGAAGGCCGGGGAGCTGTTTTTT.

The J gene is TRBJ2-7, the V gene TRBV19; possibly TRBD2 for D (6 bases). The CDR3 is made up of 13 amino acids. Germline V gene data show CDR1 as LNHDA and CDR2 as SQIVND (reference sequence). Trimming took 7 bases from V and 7 from J, leaving 17 bases between them. In nucleotides, the CDR3 is TGTGCCAGTACTACGGGACTCGGTAGGGAGCAGTACTTC. Protein sequence: CASTTGLGREQYF.

With respect to this clone: Other DNA sequences within the sample encode an identical CDR3. The CDR3 spells CASSSGGYGYTF. In nucleotides, the CDR3 is TGTGCCAGCAGTTCCGGGGGATATGGCTACACCTTC. The V and J genes are TRBV27 and TRBJ1-2; tentatively, D is TRBD1 (5 bases). Germline-derived CDR1 and CDR2 are MNHEY and SMNVEV (reference sequence). This CDR3 is built from 12 residues. The V gene lost 4 bases and the J gene lost 5 bases, with 8 bases spanning the gap.

The rearrangement uses TRBV2 and TRBJ2-7; 7 positions agree with TRBD1. The CDR3 length is 11 residues. CDR1 is SNHLY and CDR2 is FYNNEI in the germline V gene. V shed 10 bases, J shed 5 bases, and the junction held 5 bases outside the gene matches. In DNA, the CDR3 is TGTGCCAAGAGACAGGGCCACGAGCAGTACTTC. Protein product: CAKRQGHEQYF.

About this clone itself: One junction end does not reproduce the germline sequence, and a read error may be involved. The V and J genes are TRBV28 and TRBJ1-2; D call uncertain. The CDR3 consists of 10 residues. Germline CDR1 is MDHEN and CDR2 is SYDVKM. This chain's CDR3 is CATSKREPLF. The CDR3 bases are TGTGCCACCTCCAAACGGGAGCCGCTTTTC.

V usage is TRBV6-2 or TRBV6-3 and J usage is TRBJ1-2; D unclear. CDR1 and CDR2 from the germline V gene are MNHEY and SVGEGT. The CDR3 is made up of 13 amino acids. Trimming removed 5 bases at V and 7 bases at J, with 14 bases between. CDR3 amino acids: CASSDAGSGGYTF. CDR3 DNA: TGTGCCAGCAGTGACGCAGGTTCCGGTGGCTACACCTTC.

The table lists this clone with a count of one. The genes are TRBV5-1 and TRBJ2-6; 8 bases fit TRBD1. Germline CDR1 reads SGHRS; CDR2 reads YFSETQ. The CDR3 has 15 residues. Trimming removed 8 bases from V and 0 bases from J; junction bases left unmatched: 4. The chain's CDR3 is CARGTGNSGANVLTF. CDR3 coding DNA: TGCGCCAGGGGGACAGGTAACTCTGGGGCCAACGTCCTGACTTTC.

The genes are TRBV27 and TRBJ2-5, with 9 bases that match TRBD2. V gave up 4 bases and J gave up 4 bases; unmatched junction bases: 10. Germline V gene lookup returns CDR1 MNHEY and CDR2 SMNVEV (reference sequence). The CDR3 runs 16 residues. CDR3 DNA sequence: TGTGCCAGCAGTTCCCTTGGCGGGGGGGCCCCAGAGACCCAGTACTTC. Translating it yields CASSSLGGGAPETQYF.

The gene calls are TRBV7-2 and TRBJ2-3; possible D gene TRBD2, 6 bases. The germline V gene encodes CDR1 SGHTA and CDR2 FQGNSA. The CDR3 spans 16 residues. V was shortened by 5 bases and J by 2 bases, with 17 bases between the two germline ends. In DNA, the CDR3 is TGTGCCAGCAGCCTCAAGACTAGATCGGTCACAGATACGCAGTATTTT. Amino acid sequence: CASSLKTRSVTDTQYF.

The J gene is TRBJ2-2, the V gene TRBV5-1; 11 bases line up with TRBD1. The CDR3 has 17 residues. V was pared by 0 bases and J by 3 bases, with 4 bases of the junction left unmatched. The germline CDR1 and CDR2 sequences are SGHRS and YFSETQ. The CDR3 protein is CASSLGPGQGDTGELFF. The CDR3 DNA follows: TGCGCCAGCAGCTTGGGACCGGGACAGGGGGACACCGGGGAGCTGTTTTTT.